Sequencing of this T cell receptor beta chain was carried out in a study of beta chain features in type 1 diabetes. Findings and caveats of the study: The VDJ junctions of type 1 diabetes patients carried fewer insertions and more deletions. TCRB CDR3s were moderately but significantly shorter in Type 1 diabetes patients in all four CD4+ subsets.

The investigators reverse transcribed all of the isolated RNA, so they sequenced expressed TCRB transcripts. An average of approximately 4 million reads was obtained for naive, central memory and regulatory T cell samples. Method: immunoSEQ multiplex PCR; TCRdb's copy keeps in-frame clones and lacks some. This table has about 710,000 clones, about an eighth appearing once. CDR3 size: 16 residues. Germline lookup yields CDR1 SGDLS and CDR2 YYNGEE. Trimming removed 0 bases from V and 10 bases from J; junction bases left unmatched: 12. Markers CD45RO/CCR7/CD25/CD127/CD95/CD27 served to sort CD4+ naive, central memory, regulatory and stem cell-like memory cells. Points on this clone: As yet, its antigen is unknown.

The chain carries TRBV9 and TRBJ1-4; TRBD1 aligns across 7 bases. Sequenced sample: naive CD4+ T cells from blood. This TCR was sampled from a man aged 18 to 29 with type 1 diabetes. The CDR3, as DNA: TGTGCCAGCAGCGTAGATGGGGACAGTGCACCGGGAAAACTGTTTTTT. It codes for CASSVDGDSAPGKLFF.